This is a list of T cell receptor beta chains from one sample in a study of breast tumors, draining lymph nodes, adjacent tissues. TCRdb ran MiXCR on the multiplex PCR reads and lists one entry per CDR3 protein. The sample includes 150,000 to 200,000 distinct CDR3 sequences, approximately 30% seen only once; the top ten take around 4.1%. Sequencing used axillary lymph node tissue. These TCRs come from a female donor with breast cancer. Some clones in this sample may be carry-over from other donors' samples. Each CDR3 is given with its conserved first and last residue. The order of the fields is CDR3 DNA, CDR3 protein, J gene, D gene, V gene, clone size. The D gene is left open where the match is weak. Clone size is not always given. Where it is, it says once, few, many or a class for expanded clones.

cdr3_nt: TGTGCCAGCAGCTTAGCGCGGACAGGGGCCAAGAAGGAGTACTTC; cdr3_aa: CASSLARTGAKKEYF; j_call: TRBJ2-5; d_call: TRBD1; v_call: TRBV7-8; clone_size: many
cdr3_nt: TGTGCCAGCAGTACGCTAGCGGGACACCAAAACTACGAGCAGTACTTC; cdr3_aa: CASSTLAGHQNYEQYF; j_call: TRBJ2-7; d_call: TRBD2; v_call: TRBV6-1; clone_size: few
cdr3_nt: TGTGCCAGTAGTCTAGCCGACGTTACTCTGGAAACACCATATATTTTACCCCTCCACTTT; cdr3_aa: CASSLADVTLETPYILPLHF; j_call: TRBJ1-6; d_call: -; v_call: TRBV19; clone_size: -
cdr3_nt: TGTGCCACCAGCAGAGCGTCAGGGGCGCCGGGTGGGGCCAACGTCCTGACTTTC; cdr3_aa: CATSRASGAPGGANVLTF; j_call: TRBJ2-6; d_call: -; v_call: TRBV15; clone_size: -
cdr3_nt: TGTGCCAGCAGTCACCGGGGAGGGCGGGGGGGAGGAGATACGCAGTATTTT; cdr3_aa: CASSHRGGRGGGDTQYF; j_call: TRBJ2-3; d_call: TRBD2; v_call: TRBV6-5; clone_size: -
cdr3_nt: TGTGCCAGCAGTGGCCCGGACAGGGCTAACTATGGCTACACCTTC; cdr3_aa: CASSGPDRANYGYTF; j_call: TRBJ1-2; d_call: TRBD1; v_call: TRBV2; clone_size: many
cdr3_nt: TGTGCCAGCACCGACAGGGGGGGGAATTCACCCCTCCACTTT; cdr3_aa: CASTDRGGNSPLHF; j_call: TRBJ1-6; d_call: TRBD1; v_call: TRBV6-4; clone_size: many
cdr3_nt: TGTGCCACCAGCAGAGTATCGGGGGCAGGCTATGGCTACACCTTC; cdr3_aa: CATSRVSGAGYGYTF; j_call: TRBJ1-2; d_call: -; v_call: TRBV15; clone_size: many
cdr3_nt: TGTGCCAGCAGCCCTCGACTAGCGGGAGTCGCCGGGGAGCTGTTTTTT; cdr3_aa: CASSPRLAGVAGELFF; j_call: TRBJ2-2; d_call: TRBD2; v_call: TRBV3-1; clone_size: -
cdr3_nt: TGTGCCAGCAGCATCAGCCCGGGGGACAGCTACGAGCAGTACTTC; cdr3_aa: CASSISPGDSYEQYF; j_call: TRBJ2-7; d_call: -; v_call: TRBV3-1; clone_size: few
cdr3_nt: TGTGCCAGCAGCCATCCAATTCCTGGGGAGCTGTTTTTT; cdr3_aa: CASSHPIPGELFF; j_call: TRBJ2-2; d_call: -; v_call: TRBV7-3; clone_size: -
cdr3_nt: TGTGCCATCAGTGAGGAACTAGCGGGAGGGTTGACAGGGCCCTCGGGCTCCTATAATTCACCCCTCCACTTT; cdr3_aa: CAISEELAGGLTGPSGSYNSPLHF; j_call: TRBJ1-6; d_call: TRBD1; v_call: TRBV10-3; clone_size: -
cdr3_nt: TGTGCCAGCAGTGAAAAAAAAAGGCCCAGGGGGGGTCGGGGCTACACCTTC; cdr3_aa: CASSEKKRPRGGRGYTF; j_call: TRBJ1-2; d_call: TRBD1; v_call: TRBV2; clone_size: many
cdr3_nt: TGTGCCAGTAGTAAGACAGTTAACTATGGCTACACCTTC; cdr3_aa: CASSKTVNYGYTF; j_call: TRBJ1-2; d_call: -; v_call: TRBV19; clone_size: many
cdr3_nt: TGTGCCAGCTCACCAATCCAGGGGCGAATGAACACTGAAGCTTTCTTT; cdr3_aa: CASSPIQGRMNTEAFF; j_call: TRBJ1-1; d_call: -; v_call: TRBV18; clone_size: -
cdr3_nt: TGTGCCACCAGCAGAGATGTTGGGGTTAGAGTAGGGACCCAGTACTTC; cdr3_aa: CATSRDVGVRVGTQYF; j_call: TRBJ2-5; d_call: -; v_call: TRBV15; clone_size: many
cdr3_nt: TGCAGTGCTAGACGACAGGGTAGGGACAATAATTCACCCCTCCACTTT; cdr3_aa: CSARRQGRDNNSPLHF; j_call: TRBJ1-6; d_call: TRBD1; v_call: TRBV20-1; clone_size: -
cdr3_nt: TGTGCCAGCAGCCAAACCGGCACCTACGAGCAGTACTTC; cdr3_aa: CASSQTGTYEQYF; j_call: TRBJ2-7; d_call: -; v_call: TRBV7-9; clone_size: many
cdr3_nt: TGCGCCAGCAGCTTTCGGGGCTACACCGGGGAGCTGTTTTTT; cdr3_aa: CASSFRGYTGELFF; j_call: TRBJ2-2; d_call: -; v_call: TRBV5-1; clone_size: -
cdr3_nt: TGTGCCATCAGTGGGGGCCCTGGAACTAATGAAAAACTGTTTTTT; cdr3_aa: CAISGGPGTNEKLFF; j_call: TRBJ1-4; d_call: -; v_call: TRBV10-3; clone_size: many
cdr3_nt: TGCAGTGCTAGAGTGAGGGCTATGGAAACACTGTTTTTC; cdr3_aa: CSARVRAMETLFF; j_call: TRBJ1-4; d_call: -; v_call: TRBV20-1; clone_size: -
cdr3_nt: TGTGCCAGCAGTGATGGGACAGACCCAATACCCCTCTATGGCTACACCTTC; cdr3_aa: CASSDGTDPIPLYGYTF; j_call: TRBJ1-2; d_call: TRBD1; v_call: TRBV2; clone_size: many
cdr3_nt: TGTGCCAGCAGCTCCGTTAGCGGGAGGAACACCGGGGAGCTGTTTTTT; cdr3_aa: CASSSVSGRNTGELFF; j_call: TRBJ2-2; d_call: TRBD2; v_call: TRBV6-6; clone_size: many
cdr3_nt: TGTGCCAGCAGTGGGACAGGGGGCCCTCCGAATTCACCCCTCCACTTT; cdr3_aa: CASSGTGGPPNSPLHF; j_call: TRBJ1-6; d_call: TRBD1; v_call: TRBV6-6; clone_size: many
cdr3_nt: TGTGCTAGTGGTCTCCCGGGACAGCCCTACGAGCAGTACTTC; cdr3_aa: CASGLPGQPYEQYF; j_call: TRBJ2-7; d_call: TRBD1; v_call: TRBV12-5; clone_size: many
cdr3_nt: TGTGCCAGCAGCCCTCTGACTAGCGGTGGAGAGACCCAGTACTTC; cdr3_aa: CASSPLTSGGETQYF; j_call: TRBJ2-5; d_call: TRBD2; v_call: TRBV7-8; clone_size: -
cdr3_nt: TGTGCCAGTAGTATAGGAGCCGGGACCCCCAAGAGCACAGATACGCAGTATTTT; cdr3_aa: CASSIGAGTPKSTDTQYF; j_call: TRBJ2-3; d_call: -; v_call: TRBV19; clone_size: -
cdr3_nt: TGTGCCAGCAGCTTTTCTTTCCCAAAAACTTCAGGGACAGGGGGGAATGAGCAGTTCTTC; cdr3_aa: CASSFSFPKTSGTGGNEQFF; j_call: TRBJ2-1; d_call: TRBD1; v_call: TRBV7-9; clone_size: many
cdr3_nt: TGTGCCAGCAGTTACCGGACAGGGCCCAATCAGCCCCAGCATTTT; cdr3_aa: CASSYRTGPNQPQHF; j_call: TRBJ1-5; d_call: TRBD1; v_call: TRBV6-5; clone_size: once
cdr3_nt: TGTGCTAGCAGCTTAATGGGACTAGCGGGGGGAGGAGAGACCCAGTACTTC; cdr3_aa: CASSLMGLAGGGETQYF; j_call: TRBJ2-5; d_call: TRBD2; v_call: TRBV7-7; clone_size: many
cdr3_nt: TGTGCCAGCCAGGGAGGGGGGCAGTACACAGATACGCAGTATTTT; cdr3_aa: CASQGGGQYTDTQYF; j_call: TRBJ2-3; d_call: -; v_call: TRBV19; clone_size: -
cdr3_nt: TGCGCCAGCAGCTCGCCTCCAGGAGTTGAGCAGTTCTTC; cdr3_aa: CASSSPPGVEQFF; j_call: TRBJ2-1; d_call: -; v_call: TRBV5-1; clone_size: many
cdr3_nt: TGCGCCAGCAGCTTGGTGGCAGGGGGGTACAATGAGCAGTTCTTC; cdr3_aa: CASSLVAGGYNEQFF; j_call: TRBJ2-1; d_call: -; v_call: TRBV5-1; clone_size: many
cdr3_nt: TGTGCCAGCAGCTTAGCCGCGGAAAAACTGTTTTTT; cdr3_aa: CASSLAAEKLFF; j_call: TRBJ1-4; d_call: -; v_call: TRBV11-3; clone_size: -
cdr3_nt: TGTGCCAGCAGTCACTCGAGTGGACAGGGTATATTTGACGGCTACACCTTC; cdr3_aa: CASSHSSGQGIFDGYTF; j_call: TRBJ1-2; d_call: TRBD1; v_call: TRBV6-6; clone_size: -
cdr3_nt: TGTGCCAGCAGCGTAGTAGGGACAGGGTGGGAGACCCAGTACTTC; cdr3_aa: CASSVVGTGWETQYF; j_call: TRBJ2-5; d_call: TRBD1; v_call: TRBV9; clone_size: many
cdr3_nt: TGTGCCAGCAGTTCCCTACTCGAACAGGGGGCTAGTAATGGCTACACCTTC; cdr3_aa: CASSSLLEQGASNGYTF; j_call: TRBJ1-2; d_call: TRBD1; v_call: TRBV12-3/TRBV12-4; clone_size: many
cdr3_nt: TGTGCCAGCAATCTACAGGGGGCGGATCACGGGGAGCTGTTTTTT; cdr3_aa: CASNLQGADHGELFF; j_call: TRBJ2-2; d_call: TRBD1; v_call: TRBV2; clone_size: many
cdr3_nt: TGTGCCAGCAGCTTACGCACCAGGGTTGATGGCTATGGCTACACCTTC; cdr3_aa: CASSLRTRVDGYGYTF; j_call: TRBJ1-2; d_call: -; v_call: TRBV7-9; clone_size: many
cdr3_nt: TGCGCCAGCAGCCAAGGACCCGTGGGGAGCTCTGGAAACACCATATATTTT; cdr3_aa: CASSQGPVGSSGNTIYF; j_call: TRBJ1-3; d_call: -; v_call: TRBV4-1; clone_size: many
cdr3_nt: TGTGCCAGCACCACTACCCCGGACGGGGAGCTGTTTTTT; cdr3_aa: CASTTTPDGELFF; j_call: TRBJ2-2; d_call: -; v_call: TRBV9; clone_size: -
cdr3_nt: TGCGCCAGCACTCGGGCAGCAACGAACACCGGGGAGCTGTTTTTT; cdr3_aa: CASTRAATNTGELFF; j_call: TRBJ2-2; d_call: -; v_call: TRBV5-1; clone_size: medium-sized
cdr3_nt: TGTGCCAGCACCCGTGAAAAACTGTTTTTT; cdr3_aa: CASTREKLFF; j_call: TRBJ1-4; d_call: -; v_call: TRBV7-9; clone_size: -
cdr3_nt: TGTGCCAGCAGCGTAGCTGGCGGCAGGCATAATGAAAAACTGTTTTTT; cdr3_aa: CASSVAGGRHNEKLFF; j_call: TRBJ1-4; d_call: -; v_call: TRBV9; clone_size: many
cdr3_nt: TGTGCCAGCAGCCCCTCCGGGACTATGAACACTGAAGCTTTCTTT; cdr3_aa: CASSPSGTMNTEAFF; j_call: TRBJ1-1; d_call: -; v_call: TRBV4-2; clone_size: many